These T cell receptor beta chains were read from a single sample in a study of CD8 T cells in Susac syndrome. TCRdb recomputed calls from the immunoSEQ multiplex PCR reads with MiXCR, one row per CDR3 protein. This table holds fewer than 35,000 distinct CDR3 sequences, about 95% found once. Sequencing was carried out using CD8+ T cells from PBMCs. The receptors were gathered from a human donor in good health. Each CDR3 is given without its conserved first and last residue. Size is stated for part of the rows, as once, few or many counts, or as a class when the clone is expanded.

j_call v_call clone_size cdr3_aa
TRBJ2-7 TRBV6-5 - ASSSRLYEQY
TRBJ2-4 TRBV5-4 - ASSHGDTKNIQY
TRBJ2-3 TRBV7-2 - AGGSTDTQY
TRBJ2-3 TRBV25-1 - ASSEFETGVRDTQY
TRBJ2-5 TRBV12-3/TRBV12-4 - ASSWSGGKQETQY
TRBJ1-1 TRBV19 - ASSIGGGTEAF
TRBJ1-1 TRBV7-9 once ASSLGQLNTEAF
TRBJ2-6 TRBV5-5 - ASSRGGTGANVLT
TRBJ1-5 TRBV27 - ASSISIKHQPQH
TRBJ2-1 TRBV9 - ASSLLAGPTGIEQF
TRBJ1-4 TRBV4-3 - ASSETTANGEKLF
TRBJ2-3 TRBV6-6 - ASSYSRHTQY
TRBJ2-7 TRBV20-1 - SARDRDSARYEQY
TRBJ2-2 TRBV5-6 - ASSPALTGELF
TRBJ1-1 TRBV10-3 - AIKPKNTEAF
TRBJ2-3 TRBV27 - ATSTGLAGGRRDTQY
TRBJ1-5 TRBV24-1 - ATSDWDSNQPQH
TRBJ1-1 TRBV4-3 once TSSQAGVTEAF
TRBJ2-7 TRBV9 - ASSVGGQSSYEQY
TRBJ2-5 TRBV12-3/TRBV12-4 - ASKGLETQY
TRBJ1-3 TRBV5-6 once ASRAGQGKGNTIY
TRBJ2-3 TRBV6-5 - ASSSPAEASGGSTDTQY
TRBJ2-7 TRBV4-3 once ASSQDRRPLSYEQY
TRBJ2-7 TRBV6-6 - ASSYPTGGSDEQY
TRBJ2-1 TRBV4-3 - ASSQDGGPGGHNEQF
TRBJ1-1 TRBV12-3/TRBV12-4 - ASSQGGVKVFMNTEAF
TRBJ1-5 TRBV4-1 once ASSPSGQNSNQPQH
TRBJ2-1 TRBV7-8 - ASSLLGSRTAYNEQF
TRBJ1-5 TRBV19 - ASRLESNQPQH
TRBJ2-7 TRBV7-2 once ASSFRDRRYEQY
TRBJ2-1 TRBV5-1 - ASSLDNGEQF
TRBJ2-7 TRBV7-2 - ASSPPGTATLYEQY
TRBJ1-4 TRBV10-3 - AIRHRDNEKLF
TRBJ1-1 TRBV5-5 - ASRLDRVGTEAF
TRBJ1-2 TRBV11-1 - ASLRLQGALNYGYT
TRBJ1-6 TRBV19 - ASHDSSYNSPLH
TRBJ1-3 TRBV3-1 once ASSQGPLSGLPGNTIY
TRBJ2-1 TRBV3-1 - ASSTTSGVPREQF
TRBJ2-1 TRBV6-5 once ASSSSGVPKFEQF
TRBJ2-3 TRBV7-9 - ASSFERGARLRGTDTQY
TRBJ2-1 TRBV4-3 - ASSQEAGFNEQF
TRBJ2-1 TRBV14 - ASSHGSGGYNEQF
TRBJ1-2 TRBV19 once AILTGIYGYT
TRBJ1-1 TRBV9 - ASSFRQGTEAF
TRBJ2-1 TRBV20-1 - SARDERGANEQF
TRBJ2-3 TRBV9 - ASSGEGGPLSSTDTQY
TRBJ2-2 TRBV29-1 - SAKEPANTGELF
TRBJ2-5 TRBV7-9 - ASSPTPGQETQY
TRBJ2-7 TRBV18 - ASSPFEDRYEQY
TRBJ2-7 TRBV4-3 few ASSQDLAYEQY
TRBJ1-5 TRBV12-3/TRBV12-4 - ASSQSRFNQPQH
TRBJ2-6 TRBV27 - ASSSRAIRTSGANVLT
TRBJ1-1 TRBV7-2 - ASSPRDSGMKNTEAF
TRBJ2-1 TRBV5-1 - ASSLANRGGDNEQF